Listed here are 8 T cell receptor beta chains from one sample, sequenced in a study of blood T cells in healthy people across ages. A J-beta primer mix and a sample-barcoded 5' primer were used in a second PCR of about 7 to 12 cycles. Via MiXCR, TCRdb re-called the 5' RACE reads, giving one row per CDR3 protein. Of some 1.8 million distinct CDR3 sequences in the sample, about 39% were seen once. Sample: blood. These receptor sequences come from a human donor in good health.

The rearrangement links TRBV7-2 to TRBJ2-5; no clear D gene. This CDR3 has 12 amino acids. Germline V lookup: CDR1 SGHTA, CDR2 FQGNSA. V was cut by 5 bases and J by 5 bases, with 9 bases left in between. The CDR3 loop is CASSTLVETQYF. The CDR3, as DNA: TGTGCCAGCAGCACCCTGGTTGAGACCCAGTACTTC.

V gene TRBV29-1 combines with J gene TRBJ2-5, with 7 bases identical to TRBD1. Trimming cost V 5 bases and J 3 bases; bases outside gene matches: 9. This CDR3 has 14 amino acids. Germline CDR1 reads SQVTM; CDR2 reads ANQGSEA. The CDR3 sequence is CSVLYRGWEETQYF. DNA of the CDR3: TGCAGCGTTCTATACAGGGGTTGGGAAGAGACCCAGTACTTC.

The CDR3, as DNA: TGCGCCAGCAGCCCAGGGGCCGGAGGAGCCAACACTGAAGCTTTCTTT. Amino acids: CASSPGAGGANTEAFF. V is TRBV5-1 and J is TRBJ1-1; D is possibly TRBD1 (6 bases). The V end was cut by 4 bases, the J end by 2 bases, with 18 bases between. This CDR3 comprises 16 residues. Germline CDR1 is SGHRS and CDR2 is YFSETQ.

The rearrangement links TRBV29-1 to TRBJ2-1; 7 bases map to TRBD1. This CDR3 contains 14 residues. The V and J ends lost 3 bases and 2 bases, in that order; junction bases with no gene match: 4. Germline V gene lookup returns CDR1 SQVTM and CDR2 ANQGSEA. For the CDR3, the DNA is TGCAGCGTTGAGCAGGGGGTGCCCTACAATGAGCAGTTCTTC. The encoded protein is CSVEQGVPYNEQFF.

As DNA, the CDR3 is TGCGCCAGCAGCCAAGACGACAGGAGCTCCTACGAGCAGTACTTC. This translates into CASSQDDRSSYEQYF. V gene TRBV4-3 combines with J gene TRBJ2-7, with TRBD1 as a possible D gene (6 bases). V was cut by 0 bases and J by 0 bases, with 9 bases left in between. This CDR3 comprises 15 residues. Per the germline V gene, CDR1 is LGHNA and CDR2 is YSLEER.

This clonotype has more than one count but fewer than ten. The chain recombines TRBV29-1 with TRBJ2-1; 9 nucleotides match TRBD1. V trimming: 3 bases; J trimming: 10 bases; junction bases outside the gene matches: 13. This CDR3 has 15 residues. Germline V lookup: CDR1 SQVTM, CDR2 ANQGSEA. CDR3 amino acids: CSVEETGGAWEEQFF. DNA for the CDR3: TGCAGCGTTGAGGAGACAGGGGGGGCGTGGGAGGAGCAGTTCTTC.

About this clonotype itself: Germline and junction disagree at one end, which may indicate a read error. The V and J genes are TRBV6-1 and TRBJ2-5; TRBD1 might be the D (5 bases). Germline CDR1 is MNHNS and CDR2 is SASEGT. The CDR3 totals 13 residues. The CDR3 reads CAGSDQGMQTQYF. The CDR3 DNA is TGTGCCGGCAGTGACCAGGGTATGCAGACCCAGTACTTC.

This clonotype was observed a few times. CDR3 region: CATALLDRGDGEQYF. The CDR3 DNA reads TGTGCCACGGCTCTTCTCGACAGGGGGGATGGCGAGCAGTACTTC. The chain employs TRBV10-3 and TRBJ2-7; 9 positions match TRBD1. The CDR3 extends over 15 amino acids. Germline loops: CDR1 ENHRY, CDR2 SYGVKD. The V and J ends lost 10 bases and 6 bases, in that order; junction bases with no gene match: 16.